The clone carrying this T cell receptor (beta chain) was detected a few times. Its specificity is not known. Template material for amplifying TCR beta CDR3 regions consisted of RNA transcripts. The study used the HTBI primer set for a first-round RT-PCR of the TCR CDR3. One entry per CDR3 protein results from TCRdb running MiXCR on the multiplex PCR reads. The sample comprises about 200,000 distinct CDR3 sequences, roughly 15% of which are singletons, and 50% rests with the top ten. Trimming cost V 6 bases and J 5 bases, with 13 bases left between them. Germline V CDR1 and CDR2: MDHEN, SYDVKM. The CDR3 is 13 amino acids. The record originates from a study of T cells in Graves' hyperthyroidism and ophthalmopathy. Study outcomes and limitations: Blood samples included most of the expanded thyroid clonotypes exceeding 0.001.

This chain links TRBV28 with TRBJ2-5; a weak D match, TRBD1 (6 bases). This clonotype originated in a man between 45 and 60 years old with Graves' hyperthyroidism. Sequenced material: blood. The CDR3 sequence: CASRIRGMETQYF. CDR3 coding DNA: TGTGCCAGCAGAATTAGGGGGATGGAGACCCAGTACTTC.